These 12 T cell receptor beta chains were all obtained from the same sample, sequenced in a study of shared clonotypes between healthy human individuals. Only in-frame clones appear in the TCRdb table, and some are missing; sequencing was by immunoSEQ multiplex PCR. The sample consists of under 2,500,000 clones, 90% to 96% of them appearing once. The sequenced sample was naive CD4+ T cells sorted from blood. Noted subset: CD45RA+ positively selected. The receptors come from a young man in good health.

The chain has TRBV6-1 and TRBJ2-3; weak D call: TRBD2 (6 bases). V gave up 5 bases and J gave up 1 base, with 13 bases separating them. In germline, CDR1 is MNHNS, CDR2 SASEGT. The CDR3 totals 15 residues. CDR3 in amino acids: CASSSWGVGTDTQYF. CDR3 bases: TGTGCCAGCAGTTCCTGGGGGGTCGGCACAGATACGCAGTATTTT.

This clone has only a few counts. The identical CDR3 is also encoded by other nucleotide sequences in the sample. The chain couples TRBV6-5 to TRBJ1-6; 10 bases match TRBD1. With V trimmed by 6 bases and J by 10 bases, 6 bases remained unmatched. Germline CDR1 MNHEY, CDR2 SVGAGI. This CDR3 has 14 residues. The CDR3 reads CASRVGTGVSPLHF. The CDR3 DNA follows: TGTGCCAGCAGGGTTGGGACAGGGGTATCACCCCTCCACTTT.

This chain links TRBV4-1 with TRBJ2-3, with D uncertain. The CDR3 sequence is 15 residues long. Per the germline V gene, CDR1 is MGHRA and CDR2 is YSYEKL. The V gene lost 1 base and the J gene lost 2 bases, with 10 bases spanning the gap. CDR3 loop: CASSQGGMATDTQYF. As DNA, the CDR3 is TGCGCCAGCAGCCAAGGTGGTATGGCCACAGATACGCAGTATTTT.

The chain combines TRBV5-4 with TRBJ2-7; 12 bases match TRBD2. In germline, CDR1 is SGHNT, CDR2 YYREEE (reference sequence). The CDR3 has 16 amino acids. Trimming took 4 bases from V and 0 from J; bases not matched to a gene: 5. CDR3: CASSLGLAGTSYEQYF. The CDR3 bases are TGTGCCAGCAGCCTAGGACTAGCGGGGACCTCCTACGAGCAGTACTTC.

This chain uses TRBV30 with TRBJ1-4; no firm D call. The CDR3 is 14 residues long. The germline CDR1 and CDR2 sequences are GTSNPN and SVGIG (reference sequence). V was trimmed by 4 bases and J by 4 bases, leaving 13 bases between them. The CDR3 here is CAWTSGGGNEKLFF. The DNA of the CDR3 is TGTGCCTGGACATCGGGCGGAGGTAATGAAAAACTGTTTTTT.

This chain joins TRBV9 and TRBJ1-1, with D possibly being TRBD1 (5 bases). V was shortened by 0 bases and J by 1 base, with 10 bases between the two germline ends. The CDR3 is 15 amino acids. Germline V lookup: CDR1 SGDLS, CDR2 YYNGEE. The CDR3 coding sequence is TGTGCCAGCAGCGTAGATGAGGGGCCGAACACTGAAGCTTTCTTT. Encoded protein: CASSVDEGPNTEAFF.

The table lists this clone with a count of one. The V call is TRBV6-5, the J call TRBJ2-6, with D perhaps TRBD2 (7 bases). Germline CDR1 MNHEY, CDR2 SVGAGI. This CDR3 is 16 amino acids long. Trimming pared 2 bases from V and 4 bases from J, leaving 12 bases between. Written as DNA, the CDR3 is TGTGCCAGCAGTTACGGCGGGGGCTCGGGGGCCAACGTCCTGACTTTC. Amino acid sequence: CASSYGGGSGANVLTF.

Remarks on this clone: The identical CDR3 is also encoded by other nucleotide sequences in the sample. CDR3 sequence (DNA): TGTGCCAGCTCACCACGGACGGGTGAAAAACTGTTTTTT. It is translated as CASSPRTGEKLFF. This chain links TRBV18 with TRBJ1-4; D is uncertain. This CDR3 spans 13 amino acids. Trimming stripped 1 base from V and 7 bases from J, with 7 bases between. Germline CDR1 KGHSH, CDR2 LQKENI.

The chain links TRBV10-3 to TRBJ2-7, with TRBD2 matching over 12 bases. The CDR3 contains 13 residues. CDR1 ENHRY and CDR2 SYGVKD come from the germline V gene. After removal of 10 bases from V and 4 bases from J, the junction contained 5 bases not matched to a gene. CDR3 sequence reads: CATLAGGPYEQYF. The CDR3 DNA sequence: TGTGCCACCCTAGCGGGAGGGCCTTACGAGCAGTACTTC.

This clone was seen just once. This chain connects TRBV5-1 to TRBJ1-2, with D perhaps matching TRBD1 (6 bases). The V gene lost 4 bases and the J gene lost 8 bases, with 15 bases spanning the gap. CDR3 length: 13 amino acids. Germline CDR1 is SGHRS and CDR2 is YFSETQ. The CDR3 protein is CASSPGQIIGYTF. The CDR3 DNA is TGCGCCAGCAGCCCCGGACAGATCATCGGCTACACCTTC.

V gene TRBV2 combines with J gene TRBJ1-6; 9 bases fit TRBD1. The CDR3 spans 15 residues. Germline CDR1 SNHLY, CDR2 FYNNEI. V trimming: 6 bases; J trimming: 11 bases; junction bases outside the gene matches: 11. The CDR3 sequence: CASSVEGTGLTPLHF. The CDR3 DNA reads TGTGCCAGCAGCGTCGAGGGGACAGGGTTGACACCCCTCCACTTT.

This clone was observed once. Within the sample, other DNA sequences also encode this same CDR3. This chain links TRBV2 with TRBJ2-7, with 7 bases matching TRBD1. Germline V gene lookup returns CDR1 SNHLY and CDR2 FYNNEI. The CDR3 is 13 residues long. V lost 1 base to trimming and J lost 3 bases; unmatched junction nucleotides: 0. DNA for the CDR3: TGTGCCAGCAGTGAAGACAGGGGCTACGAGCAGTACTTC. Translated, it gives CASSEDRGYEQYF.